This TCR beta chain was retrieved from a study of PD-1 blockade in mismatch repair-deficient tumors. The ends were cut back, 8 bases at V and 6 bases at J, with 15 bases in the middle. The CDR3 runs 13 residues. CDR1 MDHEN and CDR2 SYDVKM come from the germline V gene. Sequenced by immunoSEQ multiplex PCR; TCRdb stores in-frame clones only, minus some. The sample has about 38,000 clones, more than 75% seen once; the top ten hold 22%. The TCR-sequenced patients were three responders to pembrolizumab. The sequences come from peripheral blood, collected 4 weeks after starting pembrolizumab. The chain links TRBV28 to TRBJ2-3; no definite D call. This clonotype originated in an adult with mismatch repair-deficient cancer. The CDR3 nucleotides read TGTGCCAGCGGGTCCCGTTCCCCGGATACGCAGTATTTT. It specifies CASGSRSPDTQYF.